Detailed here is one T cell receptor beta chain. Random hexamers primed reverse transcription of about 0.45 to 1 ug RNA. The CDR3 of TCR beta was amplified by immunoSEQ multiplex PCR across 54 Vbeta and 13 Jbeta. MiXCR, applied by TCRdb to the immunoSEQ multiplex PCR reads, yields one record per CDR3 protein. This sample has roughly 300,000 distinct CDR3 sequences, with about 85% found just once. The sample belongs to a study of CD8 T cells in Susac syndrome. This CDR3 is 17 amino acids long. Germline trimming cut 5 bases from V and 3 bases from J; bases unmatched to any gene: 9. The germline CDR1 and CDR2 sequences are MNHEY and SMNVEV (reference sequence). Sequencing of TCR beta was performed on blood CD8+ T cells and on blood CD4+ T cells. CD8+ and CD4+ T cells were negatively isolated; TEMRA cells were FACS-enriched.

The V gene is TRBV27, the J gene TRBJ2-2; TRBD2 matches 10 bases. The source of this sequence is a human donor with multiple sclerosis. Sample: CD8+ T cells from PBMCs. CDR3 in amino acids: CASSPLRAGGDTGELFF. CDR3 coding DNA: TGTGCCAGCAGTCCATTAAGAGCGGGAGGGGACACCGGGGAGCTGTTTTTT.